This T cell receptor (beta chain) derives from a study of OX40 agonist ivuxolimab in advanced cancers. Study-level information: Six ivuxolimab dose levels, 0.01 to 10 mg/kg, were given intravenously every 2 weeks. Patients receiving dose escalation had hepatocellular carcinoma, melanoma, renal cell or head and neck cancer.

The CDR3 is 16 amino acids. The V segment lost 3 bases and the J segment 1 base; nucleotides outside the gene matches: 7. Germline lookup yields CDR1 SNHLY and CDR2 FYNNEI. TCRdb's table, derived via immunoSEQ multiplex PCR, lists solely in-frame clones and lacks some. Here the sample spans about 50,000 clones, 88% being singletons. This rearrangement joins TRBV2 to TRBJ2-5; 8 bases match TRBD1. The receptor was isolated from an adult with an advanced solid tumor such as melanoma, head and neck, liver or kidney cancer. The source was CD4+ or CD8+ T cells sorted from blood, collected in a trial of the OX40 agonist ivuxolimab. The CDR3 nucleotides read TGTGCCAGCAGTGATCTGGGCAGGGGGCTCCAAGAGACCCAGTACTTC. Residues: CASSDLGRGLQETQYF.